This T cell receptor beta chain was captured in a study of identical twins (dated by TCRdb to about 2016). About the study as a whole: TCR alpha and beta repertoires from monozygotic twins, unrelated adults of various ages and cord blood were deep-sequenced to test whether fetal clonotypes persist. Replicate twin experiments were performed at different times using different library preparation protocols to rule out contamination.

Notes on this clonotype: Its antigen target is currently unknown. Base quality data are lacking; no much larger clone is found one base away.

On the study overall, not on this receptor specifically: Excess twin sharing in beta out-of-frame sequences was weaker because fewer shared sequences lowered the signal-to-noise ratio. Out-of-frame TCR alpha sequences shared between twins showed an excess of low generation-probability sequences compared with coincidental sharing between unrelated individuals. Conclusions relied on cross-sectional statistical analysis, since the same donors could not be followed over many years. Zero-insertion analyses could be partly confounded by invariant T cells such as MAIT and iNKT, though diverse VJ usage argued against such confounding for most clonotypes. In monozygotic twins, out-of-frame TCR alpha sharing was systematically underestimated by recombination models, although the models agreed with sharing between unrelated individuals. Abundant cord blood beta clonotypes had fewer insertions, young adult naive repertoires showed a similar but weaker trend, and memory repertoires showed no such trend.

Measured from the cysteine to the phenylalanine, the CDR3 is 13 residues long. The retained sequence is limited to the CDR3, 39 bases, with the frame set at the first base. The V end loses 6 bases and the J end loses 11 bases, and a stretch of 19 bases separates them. The CDR1 and CDR2 encoded by the germline V gene (reference sequence) are MNHEY and SMNVEV. Every donor was a healthy Caucasian. Three pairs of female monozygotic twins, all aged roughly 18 to 29 years, made up the twin cohort. Positive isolation kits from Invitrogen were used to isolate the CD4+ and CD8+ T cell populations. Library preparation employed 5' RACE. Sequencing took place on an Illumina HiSeq 2000. Template switching added a universal primer binding site, and the final cDNA carried a unique molecular identifier that allowed TCR cDNA molecules to be counted accurately. Specific primers in the conserved constant-segment region were used to synthesize first-strand cDNA for TCR alpha and beta chains. To control for contamination, every cDNA library carried two barcodes: a SMART-Mk sample barcode plus Illumina barcodes. TruSeq adapter sequences, together with Illumina sample barcodes, were added in two successive PCR steps. The TCR alpha and beta cDNA libraries were sequenced on the Illumina HiSeq platform using custom primers. On the study's bioinformatics: Unique molecular identifiers were extracted from raw reads with MiGEC, and CDR3 positions were determined with MiXCR. For each individual, recombination models were inferred using an EM algorithm with the repgenHMM and IGoR tools. Shared clonotype analysis was performed with the tcR package in R, normalizing sharing by the product of cloneset sizes. Out-of-frame nonproductive sequences were analyzed to study raw recombination free of thymic and clonal selection effects. The public sequencing data were trimmed at Q25 with fastp and processed into clonotypes with MiXCR by TCRdb, which kept only in-frame beta chains. Here each entry gathers all rows of one CDR3 protein and keeps the most common genes and DNA. The V and J calls come from TCRdb's annotation, not from the publication. This sample comprises 500,000 to 550,000 distinct CDR3 sequences, around 20% of them detected only once. The biggest ten clones account for 0.4% to 0.6% of the sample.

These sequences were also reported in another study, on yellow fever vaccine responses in identical twins. Per that second paper: According to the authors, the vaccine-induced T cell response in identical twins seemed to be partly convergent and partly specific to each individual. In identical twins, the study followed T cell clones that responded to the vaccine with precision.

This sequence uses TRBV27 and TRBJ1-1; a tentative D match to TRBD1 spans 6 bases. The specimen was CD4+ T cells sorted from blood. The receptor was isolated from a woman aged 18-29 years in good health. The nucleotides read TGTGCCAGCAGAAGTCAGGCCAGGGGTACGGCTTTCTTT. The translation is CASRSQARGTAFF.